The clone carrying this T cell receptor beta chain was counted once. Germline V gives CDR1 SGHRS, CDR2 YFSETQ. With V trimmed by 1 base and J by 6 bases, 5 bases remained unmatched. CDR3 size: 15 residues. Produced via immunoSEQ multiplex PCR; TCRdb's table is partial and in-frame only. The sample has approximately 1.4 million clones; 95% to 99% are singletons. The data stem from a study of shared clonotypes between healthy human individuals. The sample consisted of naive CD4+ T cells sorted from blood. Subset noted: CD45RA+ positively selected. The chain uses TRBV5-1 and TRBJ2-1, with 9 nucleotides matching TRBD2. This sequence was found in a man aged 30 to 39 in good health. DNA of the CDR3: TGCGCCAGCAGCTTGTCGCTAGCGGGATTCAATGAGCAGTTCTTC. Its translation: CASSLSLAGFNEQFF.